Reported below is one TCR beta chain. What it binds is not known. CD8 cells regarded as naive lacked CD45RO, were positively chosen for CCR7, and omitted terminally differentiated effector memory CD45RA+ cells. HIV-negative, healthy adults without recent acute infections or vaccinations were the donors. This entry comes from a study of shared clonotypes between healthy human individuals. General study findings and limits: Several donors had 5% to 6.5% of their naive CD4 clonotypes in common. Generally, naive subsets (rather than memory subsets) showed larger estimated richness.

Each replicate PCR on the sorted subsets used 200 to 250 ng DNA (around 30,000 T cell genomes). Profiling relied on immunoSEQ multiplex PCR, and the TCRdb table lists in-frame clones only, not all of them. The sample holds just over 2,000,000 clones, 85% to 95% seen once. The CDR3 sequence is 14 residues long. Germline V CDR1 and CDR2: MNHEY, SVGAGI. The V end lost 5 bases, the J end lost 2 bases, and 13 bases lay between the germline ends. The genes are TRBV6-5 and TRBJ2-7; the D is unclear. Sequenced sample: naive CD8+ T cells sorted from blood. The clonotype comes from a man between 18 and 29 years old in good health. CDR3 coding DNA: TGTGCCAGCAGTGCTGACTCCATGCCCTACGAGCAGTACTTC. Translation gives CASSADSMPYEQYF.